What follows are 14 T cell receptor beta chains derived from one specimen sequenced in a study of T cell changes during pregnancy in multiple sclerosis. Sequenced by immunoSEQ multiplex PCR; TCRdb stores in-frame clones only, minus some. The sample comprises 88,000 or so clones, about 92% of which are singletons, and 1.4% rests with the top ten. This sample comprised peripheral blood, obtained before pregnancy. The receptors here all came from a female donor with multiple sclerosis, enrolled in a pregnancy study.

This rearrangement joins TRBV29-1 to TRBJ2-5; a weak D match, TRBD1 (6 bases). Trimming pared 6 bases from V and 4 bases from J, leaving 18 bases between. This CDR3 is 14 amino acids long. Germline loops: CDR1 SQVTM, CDR2 ANQGSEA. CDR3 nucleotides: TGCAGCGTAGGGCAGCAGGGGTACGGAGAGACCCAGTACTTC. Protein sequence: CSVGQQGYGETQYF.

The chain is built from TRBV29-1 and TRBJ1-1; possibly TRBD1 for D (5 bases). This CDR3 comprises 14 residues. Germline V gene sequence: CDR1 SQVTM, CDR2 ANQGSEA. V lost 6 bases, J lost 1 base, and 15 bases lay in between. The CDR3 region is CSVPRVQGNTEAFF. DNA of the CDR3: TGCAGCGTCCCTAGGGTGCAGGGGAACACTGAAGCTTTCTTT.

This chain connects TRBV2 to TRBJ2-1, with TRBD2 matching 14 bases. The V gene's germline CDR1 is SNHLY and CDR2 FYNNEI. This CDR3 comprises 18 residues. Trimming removed 7 bases from V and 0 bases from J; junction bases left unmatched: 8. The CDR3 bases are TGTGCCAGCAAAGGGACTAGCGGGGGCCACAGCTCCTACAATGAGCAGTTCTTC. Its protein is CASKGTSGGHSSYNEQFF.

V and J are TRBV5-4 and TRBJ2-7; TRBD1 matches at 7 bases. V lost 2 bases, J lost 7 bases, and 12 bases stayed unmatched. Germline CDR1 is SGHNT and CDR2 is YYREEE (reference sequence). This CDR3 has 15 residues. The CDR3, as DNA: TGTGCCAGCAGCTTTGTGGGACAGCTATTTATGGAGCAGTACTTC. As protein: CASSFVGQLFMEQYF.

The V call is TRBV4-1, the J call TRBJ2-7; D perhaps matches TRBD1 (6 bases). V was trimmed by 4 bases and J by 2 bases, leaving 15 bases between them. This CDR3 is built from 15 residues. Looked up from germline, CDR1 is MGHRA and CDR2 is YSYEKL. CDR3 DNA sequence: TGCGCCAGCAGCCTCCGGACAGAGTCAGCCTACGAGCAGTACTTC. Translated: CASSLRTESAYEQYF.

The V gene is TRBV7-9, the J gene TRBJ1-1; TRBD1 aligns across 7 bases. The CDR3 totals 17 residues. Per germline, CDR1 SEHNR and CDR2 FQNEAQ (reference sequence). Trimming cost V 5 bases and J 0 bases; bases outside gene matches: 12. CDR3 sequence: CASSPGLVTGMNTEAFF. The CDR3 region has the DNA TGTGCCAGCAGCCCCGGCTTGGTGACAGGGATGAACACTGAAGCTTTCTTT.

The chain joins TRBV5-5 to TRBJ1-2; D might be TRBD1 (5 bases). CDR1 is SGHKS and CDR2 is YYEKEE in the germline V gene (reference sequence). The CDR3 extends over 13 amino acids. The ends were cut back, 4 bases at V and 6 bases at J, with 13 bases in the middle. The CDR3: CASSPTAFDGYTF. The CDR3 region has the DNA TGTGCCAGCAGCCCGACAGCCTTCGATGGCTACACCTTC.

The rearrangement links TRBV5-1 to TRBJ2-2; D gene ambiguous. V dropped 5 bases and J dropped 4 bases, with 9 bases sitting between them. CDR3 length equals 13 residues. Germline-derived CDR1 and CDR2 are SGHRS and YFSETQ. The CDR3 sequence is CASRLDSTGELFF. CDR3 DNA sequence: TGCGCCAGCAGATTAGATAGCACCGGGGAGCTGTTTTTT.

This chain joins TRBV30 and TRBJ1-5; D unresolved. The CDR3 loop spans 15 amino acids. Per the germline V gene, CDR1 is GTSNPN and CDR2 is SVGIG (reference sequence). V dropped 6 bases and J dropped 4 bases, with 19 bases sitting between them. The CDR3, as DNA: TGTGCCTGTGGGGAGAAGGCCTTCCTTAATCAGCCCCAGCATTTT. It translates to CACGEKAFLNQPQHF.

This chain connects TRBV12-5 to TRBJ1-1; D call uncertain. The V gene lost 6 bases and the J gene lost 3 bases, with 14 bases spanning the gap. CDR1 and CDR2 (germline): LGHNT, FRNRAP. The CDR3 spans 14 residues. CDR3 DNA sequence: TGTGCTAGTGGGAGGTCCGGAGGCTACACTGAAGCTTTCTTT. Translating it yields CASGRSGGYTEAFF.

The chain has TRBV6-4 and TRBJ2-4, with TRBD2 matching over 7 bases. Germline lookup yields CDR1 MRHNA and CDR2 SNTAGT. Trimming cost V 7 bases and J 6 bases; bases outside gene matches: 9. CDR3 size: 14 residues. The CDR3 nucleotides read TGTGCCAGCACCGACGGGGGGTCAGGAAACATTCAGTACTTC. Its protein is CASTDGGSGNIQYF.

The V call is TRBV11-2, the J call TRBJ1-2, with D hard to call. Trimming took off 8 bases at V and 2 bases at J, with 21 bases between the two ends. The CDR3 has 16 residues. The germline V gene encodes CDR1 SGHAT and CDR2 FQNNGV. The CDR3 sequence: CASPSLAPSLNYGYTF. Written as DNA, the CDR3 is TGTGCCAGCCCCTCTTTGGCACCTTCCCTCAACTATGGCTACACCTTC.

The chain links TRBV6-6 to TRBJ1-5; the match to TRBD1 covers 8 bases. Looked up from germline, CDR1 is MNHNY and CDR2 is SVGAGI (reference sequence). V was clipped by 6 bases and J by 6 bases; unmatched bases: 7. The length of the CDR3 is 14 residues. CDR3 sequence reads: CASRLLQGGQPQHF. In nucleotides, the CDR3 is TGTGCCAGCAGGCTTCTACAGGGGGGTCAGCCCCAGCATTTT.

The V gene is TRBV9, the J gene TRBJ2-7; 8 positions agree with TRBD2. CDR3 length: 15 amino acids. CDR1 SGDLS and CDR2 YYNGEE come from the germline V gene. V shed 3 bases and J 3 bases; nucleotides not matched to a gene: 8. CDR3 nucleotides: TGTGCCAGCAGCGAGGGGAGTAGCGGGGTCTACGAGCAGTACTTC. Translated: CASSEGSSGVYEQYF.